One TCR beta chain is described in this entry. Assay: immunoSEQ multiplex PCR; the TCRdb copy retains only in-frame clones and omits some. Seen here are 65,000 to 70,000 clones, about 83% observed once, and the top ten hold about 6%. The sample belongs to a study of T cell responses to AZD1222 COVID-19 vaccine. The germline CDR1 and CDR2 sequences are MNHEY and SVGEGT. This CDR3 is 13 amino acids long. V gave up 5 bases and J gave up 2 bases, with 9 bases separating them. The V gene is TRBV6-2 or TRBV6-3, the J gene TRBJ2-5, with D perhaps matching TRBD1 (5 bases). Sequenced here: peripheral blood, sampled 28 days after the second AZD1222 dose. The receptor was derived from an adult who received the AZD1222 COVID-19 vaccine. The CDR3 is CASSRDRQETQYF. The CDR3 DNA follows: TGTGCCAGCAGTCGCGACAGACAAGAGACCCAGTACTTC.